These T cell receptor beta chains were read from a single sample in a study of OX40 agonist ivuxolimab in advanced cancers. Produced via immunoSEQ multiplex PCR; TCRdb's table is partial and in-frame only. The repertoire holds roughly 70,000 clones, with approximately 78% as singletons. The source material was CD4+ or CD8+ T cells sorted from blood, sampled in a trial of the OX40 agonist ivuxolimab. The receptors derive from an adult with an advanced solid tumor such as melanoma, head and neck, liver or kidney cancer. Both conserved end residues are part of each CDR3. Each record gives: V gene, CDR3 length, clone size, D gene, J gene, CDR3 DNA, CDR3 protein. D genes are given only for firm matches. Expanded clones get a size class; other rows say once, few or many, or leave the size out.

>TRBV5-1|13|NA|NA|TRBJ1-1
TGCGCCAGCAGCTTGTCAGTGAACACTGAAGCTTTCTTT
CASSLSVNTEAFF
>TRBV11-1|15|NA|TRBD1|TRBJ1-2
TGTGCCAGCAGCTTAGTGACAGGGGAGAACTATGGCTACACCTTC
CASSLVTGENYGYTF
>TRBV5-4|19|NA|TRBD1|TRBJ2-4
TGTGCCAGCAGCTTGGGAGGGACAGGGCCAATGGGAGCCAAAAACATTCAGTACTTC
CASSLGGTGPMGAKNIQYF
>TRBV5-5|15|NA|NA|TRBJ1-1
TGTGCCAGCAGCTTGGCCCAGGTGGGAGGCACTGAAGCTTTCTTT
CASSLAQVGGTEAFF
>TRBV28|16|NA|NA|TRBJ2-7
TGTGCCAGCAGCTCACCTCGGACAGGAGGGCCCTACGAGCAGTACTTC
CASSSPRTGGPYEQYF
>TRBV28|15|NA|NA|TRBJ2-2
TGTGCCAGCAGCAGCAGTGGGACGTACACCGGGGAGCTGTTTTTT
CASSSSGTYTGELFF
>TRBV7-7|15|NA|TRBD1|TRBJ2-3
TGTGCCAGCAGCTTAGCGACAGGGAGTTCAGATACGCAGTATTTT
CASSLATGSSDTQYF
>TRBV15|18|NA|NA|TRBJ1-3
TGTGCCACCAGCAGAGATCGGCCCGACCCTTCGGGTCGGAACACCATATATTTT
CATSRDRPDPSGRNTIYF
>TRBV10-3|15|NA|NA|TRBJ1-5
TGTGCCATCAGTGAAAGTAGGGTTAATAATCAGCCCCAGCATTTT
CAISESRVNNQPQHF
>TRBV28|14|NA|NA|TRBJ2-7
TGTGCCAGCAGTCAAGACACCGTCTCCTACGAGCAGTACTTC
CASSQDTVSYEQYF
>TRBV14|13|NA|NA|TRBJ1-6
TGTGCCAGCAGCCCCATACAAAGATCACCCCTCCACTTT
CASSPIQRSPLHF
>TRBV2|15|NA|NA|TRBJ2-4
TGTGCCAGCACAAGGGACGGGGCTGCCAAAAACATTCAGTACTTC
CASTRDGAAKNIQYF
>TRBV11-2|14|once|NA|TRBJ1-1
TGTGCCAGCAGGATGGGGACCGAGAACACTGAAGCTTTCTTT
CASRMGTENTEAFF
>TRBV7-2|15|once|TRBD2|TRBJ2-5
TGTGCCAGCAGCATTAAAGCGGGGGGGCAGGAGACCCAGTACTTC
CASSIKAGGQETQYF
>TRBV7-9|13|NA|NA|TRBJ2-7
TGTGCCAGCAGCTTCTCCAGGGACTACGAGCAGTACTTC
CASSFSRDYEQYF
>TRBV19|15|NA|NA|TRBJ1-4
TGTGCCAGTAGCTCGCAGACAGCTTTTAATGAAAAACTGTTTTTT
CASSSQTAFNEKLFF
>TRBV25-1|16|NA|NA|TRBJ1-2
TGTGCCAGCAGTACCACCCGGGACGGAGCTAACTATGGCTACACCTTC
CASSTTRDGANYGYTF
>TRBV6-4|13|NA|TRBD1|TRBJ1-5
TGTGCCAGCAGTGTAAACAGGGGTCAGCCCCAGCATTTT
CASSVNRGQPQHF
>TRBV11-2|16|NA|TRBD1|TRBJ2-5
TGTGCCAGCAGACCCTCCGGGACAGGGGGCCGGGAGACCCAGTACTTC
CASRPSGTGGRETQYF
>TRBV6-5|14|once|TRBD1|TRBJ2-3
TGTGCCAGCATTGGGACAGGGCGGACAGATACGCAGTATTTT
CASIGTGRTDTQYF
>TRBV10-1|14|NA|TRBD1|TRBJ1-5
TGCGCCAGCAACCCGGACAGGAGGAATCAGCCCCAGCATTTT
CASNPDRRNQPQHF
>TRBV28|15|NA|TRBD1|TRBJ1-4
TGTGCCAGCAGTTTGTTGGACAGGGTACAAGAAAAACTGTTTTTT
CASSLLDRVQEKLFF
>TRBV29-1|12|NA|NA|TRBJ2-5
TGCAGCGTTCAGAAGGTTTTGGAGACCCAGTACTTC
CSVQKVLETQYF
>TRBV5-4|15|NA|NA|TRBJ2-7
TGTGCCAGCAGTGAAGCGGACGGTCTCTCCTACGAGCAGTACTTC
CASSEADGLSYEQYF
>TRBV19|17|NA|NA|TRBJ1-2
TGTGCCAGTACCTTCTTAAGCGGGGAATACTTCCACTCTGGCTACACCTTC
CASTFLSGEYFHSGYTF
>TRBV27|11|NA|NA|TRBJ1-4
TGTGCCAGCCGAACAGGGGAAAAACTGTTTTTT
CASRTGEKLFF
>TRBV19|17|NA|TRBD1|TRBJ1-1
TGTGCCAGTAACACCGGGACAGGGGCGAATTTGAACACTGAAGCTTTCTTT
CASNTGTGANLNTEAFF
>TRBV5-1|14|few|TRBD1|TRBJ2-7
TGCGCCAGCAGCTGGGGACAGGGGACCTACGAGCAGTACTTC
CASSWGQGTYEQYF
>TRBV19|16|few|NA|TRBJ1-2
TGTGCCAGTAGTATTGCCCCCCACAGGGCGGGCCATGGCTACACCTTC
CASSIAPHRAGHGYTF
>TRBV6-1|17|NA|TRBD2|TRBJ2-5
TGTGCCAGCAGTGAAGCCTCGGGACTAGCGGGGCCGGAGACCCAGTACTTC
CASSEASGLAGPETQYF
>TRBV5-1|13|NA|NA|TRBJ1-2
TGCGCCAGCAGCCCAGCTCCAAACTATGGCTACACCTTC
CASSPAPNYGYTF
>TRBV5-6|14|NA|TRBD1|TRBJ1-1
TGTGCCAGCAGCTGGGGACAGGTGAGCACTGAAGCTTTCTTT
CASSWGQVSTEAFF
>TRBV10-1|13|NA|NA|TRBJ2-3
TGCGCCAGCAGTGAAGGTCTGACAGATACGCAGTATTTT
CASSEGLTDTQYF
>TRBV18|16|NA|NA|TRBJ1-2
TGTGCCAGCTCACCGACCCGGGGTGACCTTAACTATGGCTACACCTTC
CASSPTRGDLNYGYTF
>TRBV30|14|NA|NA|TRBJ2-2
TGTGCCTGGAAGCGGACAGCGAGGACCGGGGAGCTGTTTTTT
CAWKRTARTGELFF
>TRBV6-5|16|NA|NA|TRBJ2-7
TGTGCCAGCAGTTACTCGACGGGGGCTAGCTCCTACGAGCAGTACTTC
CASSYSTGASSYEQYF
>TRBV5-1|15|NA|NA|TRBJ2-3
TGCGCCAGCAGCTTGGCTAGCGTGGGTGTAGATACGCAGTATTTT
CASSLASVGVDTQYF
>TRBV6-5|15|NA|TRBD1|TRBJ2-7
TGTGCCAGCAGTTACTTTGGGACAGGGATCTACGAGCAGTACTTC
CASSYFGTGIYEQYF
>TRBV14|16|many|NA|TRBJ2-6
TGTGCCAGCAGCCGCACAGGGCGAGGTGGGGCCAACGTCCTGACTTTC
CASSRTGRGGANVLTF
>TRBV5-5|16|NA|TRBD1|TRBJ1-4
TGTGCCAGCAGCCACTTGTCGGGACAGGGGCTTGGAAAACTGTTTTTT
CASSHLSGQGLGKLFF
>TRBV18|20|NA|TRBD2|TRBJ2-7
TGTGCCAGCTCACCACCCCCCCCGACTAGCGGGGGGGCCCTCTCCTACGAGCAGTACTTC
CASSPPPPTSGGALSYEQYF
>TRBV7-2|15|NA|NA|TRBJ1-6
TGTGCCAGCAGCTTAGCGGGACCCGATAATTCACCCCTCCACTTT
CASSLAGPDNSPLHF
>TRBV4-1|14|NA|NA|TRBJ2-7
TGCGCCAGCAGCCAACCCGACAGCCGGAACGAGCAGTACTTC
CASSQPDSRNEQYF
>TRBV2|13|NA|TRBD2|TRBJ2-5
TGTGCCAGCGTCGGGGGGGCCCAGGAGACCCAGTACTTC
CASVGGAQETQYF
>TRBV5-1|15|NA|NA|TRBJ2-3
TGCGCCAGCAGCCCACGGACGCTAACCACAGATACGCAGTATTTT
CASSPRTLTTDTQYF
>TRBV7-6|15|NA|NA|TRBJ2-1
TGTGCCAGCAGCTTAGAGTCTAGTCTTAACAATGAGCAGTTCTTC
CASSLESSLNNEQFF
>TRBV5-1|14|NA|NA|TRBJ1-1
TGCGCCAGCAGTAATCAGGGAGTCAACACTGAAGCTTTCTTT
CASSNQGVNTEAFF
>TRBV13|13|NA|TRBD1|TRBJ2-1
TGTGCCAGCAGGGGGACAGGGTATACTGAGCAGTTCTTC
CASRGTGYTEQFF
>TRBV6-1|15|NA|TRBD1|TRBJ1-6
TGTGCCAGCAGTGTATGGGACAGATATAATTCACCCCTCCACTTT
CASSVWDRYNSPLHF